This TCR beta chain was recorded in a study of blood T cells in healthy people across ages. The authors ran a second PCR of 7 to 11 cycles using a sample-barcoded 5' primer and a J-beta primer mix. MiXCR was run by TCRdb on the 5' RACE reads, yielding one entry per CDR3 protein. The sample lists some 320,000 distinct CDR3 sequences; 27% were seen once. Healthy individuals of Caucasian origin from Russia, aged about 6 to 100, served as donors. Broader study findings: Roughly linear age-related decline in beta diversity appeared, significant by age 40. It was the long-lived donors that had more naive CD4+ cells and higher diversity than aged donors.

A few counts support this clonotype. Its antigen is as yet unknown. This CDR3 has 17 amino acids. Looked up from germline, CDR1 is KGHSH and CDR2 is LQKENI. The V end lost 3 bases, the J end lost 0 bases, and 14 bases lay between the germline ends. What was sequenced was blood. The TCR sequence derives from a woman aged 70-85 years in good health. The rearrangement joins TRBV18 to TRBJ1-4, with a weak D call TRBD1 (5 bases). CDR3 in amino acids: CASSPATQGATNEKLFF. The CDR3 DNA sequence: TGTGCCAGCTCACCGGCGACCCAGGGAGCAACTAATGAAAAACTGTTTTTT.